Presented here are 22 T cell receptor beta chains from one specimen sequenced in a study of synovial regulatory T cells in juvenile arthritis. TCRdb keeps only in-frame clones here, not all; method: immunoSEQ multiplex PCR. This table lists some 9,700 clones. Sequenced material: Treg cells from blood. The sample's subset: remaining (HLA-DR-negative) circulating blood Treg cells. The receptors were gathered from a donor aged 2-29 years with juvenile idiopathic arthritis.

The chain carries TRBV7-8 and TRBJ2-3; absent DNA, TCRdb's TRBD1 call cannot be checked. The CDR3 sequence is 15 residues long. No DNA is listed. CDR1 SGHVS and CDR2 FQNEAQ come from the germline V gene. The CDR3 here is CASSFGQGASDTQYF.

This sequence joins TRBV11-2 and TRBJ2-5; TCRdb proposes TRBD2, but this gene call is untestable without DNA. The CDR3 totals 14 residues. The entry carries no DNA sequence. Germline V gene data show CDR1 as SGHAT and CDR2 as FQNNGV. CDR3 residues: CASSRLGGTETQYF.

The chain's CDR3 is CASRGFRGYTF. This chain joins TRBV2 and TRBJ1-2. This CDR3 has 11 residues. No DNA was logged. Per germline, CDR1 SNHLY and CDR2 FYNNEI.

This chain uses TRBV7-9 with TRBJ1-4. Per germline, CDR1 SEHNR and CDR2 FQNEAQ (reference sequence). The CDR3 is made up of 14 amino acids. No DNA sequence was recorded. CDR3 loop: CASSSRGLNEKLFF.

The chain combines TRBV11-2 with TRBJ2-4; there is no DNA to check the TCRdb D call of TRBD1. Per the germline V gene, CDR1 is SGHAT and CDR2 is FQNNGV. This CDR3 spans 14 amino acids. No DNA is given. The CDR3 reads CASSYRIAKNIQYF.

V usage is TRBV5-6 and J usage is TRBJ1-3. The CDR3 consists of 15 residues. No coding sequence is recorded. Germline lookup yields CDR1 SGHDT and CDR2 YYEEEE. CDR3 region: CASSLGASSGNTIYF.

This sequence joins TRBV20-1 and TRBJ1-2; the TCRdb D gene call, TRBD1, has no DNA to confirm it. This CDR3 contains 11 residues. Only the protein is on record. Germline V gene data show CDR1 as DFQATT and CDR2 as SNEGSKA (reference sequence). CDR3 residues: CSATDRAGYTF.

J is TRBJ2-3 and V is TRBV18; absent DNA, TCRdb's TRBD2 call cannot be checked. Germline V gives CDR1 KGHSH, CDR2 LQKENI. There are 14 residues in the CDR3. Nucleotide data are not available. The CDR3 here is CASSPRPSTDTQYF.

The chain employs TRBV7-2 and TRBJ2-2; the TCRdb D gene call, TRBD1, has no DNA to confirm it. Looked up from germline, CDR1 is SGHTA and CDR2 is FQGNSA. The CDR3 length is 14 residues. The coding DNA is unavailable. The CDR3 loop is CASRTQANTGELFF.

The chain's CDR3 is CASSVGGWYGGAVLSEQYF. The chain has TRBV6-1 and TRBJ2-7; with no DNA, the TCRdb D assignment of TRBD2 cannot be verified. In germline, CDR1 is MNHNS, CDR2 SASEGT. The CDR3 runs to 19 residues. No DNA has been recorded.

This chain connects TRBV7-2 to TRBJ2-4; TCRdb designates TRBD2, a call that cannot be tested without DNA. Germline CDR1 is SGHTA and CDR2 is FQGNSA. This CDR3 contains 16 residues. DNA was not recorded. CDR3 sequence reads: CASSPDSGLAKNIQYF.

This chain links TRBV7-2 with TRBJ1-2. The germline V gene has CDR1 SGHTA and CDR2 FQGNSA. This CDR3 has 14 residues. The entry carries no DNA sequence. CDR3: CASSAQGANYGYTF. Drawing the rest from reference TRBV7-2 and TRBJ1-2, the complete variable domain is GAGVSQSPSNKVTEKGKDVELRCDPISGHTALYWYRQSLGQGLEFLIYFQGNSAPDKSGLPSDRFSAERTGGSVSTLTIQRTQQEDSAVYLCASSAQGANYGYTFGSGTRLTVV.

The CDR3 spells CSVVNKMNTEAFF. V gene TRBV29-1 combines with J gene TRBJ1-1; TCRdb proposes TRBD1, but this gene call is untestable without DNA. Germline V gene sequence: CDR1 SQVTM, CDR2 ANQGSEA. The CDR3 extends over 13 amino acids. The nucleotide record is missing. Drawing the rest from reference TRBV29-1 and TRBJ1-1, the complete variable domain is SAVISQKPSRDICQRGTSLTIQCQVDSQVTMMFWYRQQPGQSLTLIATANQGSEATYESGFVIDKFPISRPNLTFSTLTVSNMSPEDSSIYLCSVVNKMNTEAFFGQGTRLTVV.

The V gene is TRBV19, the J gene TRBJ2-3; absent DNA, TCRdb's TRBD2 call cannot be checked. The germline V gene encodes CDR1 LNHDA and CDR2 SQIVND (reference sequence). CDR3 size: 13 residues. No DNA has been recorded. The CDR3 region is CASRHGGADTQYF.

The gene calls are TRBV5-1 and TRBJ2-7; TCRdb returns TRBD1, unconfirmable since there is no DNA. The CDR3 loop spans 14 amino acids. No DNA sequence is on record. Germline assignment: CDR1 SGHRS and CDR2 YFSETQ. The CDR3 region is CASSLGDSNYEQYF.

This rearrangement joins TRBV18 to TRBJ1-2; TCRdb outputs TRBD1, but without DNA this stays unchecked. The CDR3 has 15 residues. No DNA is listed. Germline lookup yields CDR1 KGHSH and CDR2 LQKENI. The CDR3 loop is CASSPGGGLNYGYTF.

CDR3 residues: CASRRESSGNQPQHF. This sequence joins TRBV2 and TRBJ1-5. Germline values: CDR1 SNHLY, CDR2 FYNNEI. This CDR3 contains 15 residues. A DNA sequence was not provided.

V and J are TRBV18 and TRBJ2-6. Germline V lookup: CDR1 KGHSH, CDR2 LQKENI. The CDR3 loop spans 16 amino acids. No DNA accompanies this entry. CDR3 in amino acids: CASSPRSISGANVLTF. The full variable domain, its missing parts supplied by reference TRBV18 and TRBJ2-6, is NAGVMQNPRHLVRRRGQEARLRCSPMKGHSHVYWYRQLPEEGLKFMVYLQKENIIDESGMPKERFSAEFPKEGPSILRIQQVVRGDSAAYFCASSPRSISGANVLTFGAGSRLTVL.

The chain's CDR3 is CASSRTASRDIKNSNQPQHF. V and J are TRBV4-1 and TRBJ1-5; the D call from TCRdb, TRBD1, cannot be confirmed without DNA. The CDR3 is 20 residues long. DNA for this receptor is not on file. Germline V lookup: CDR1 MGHRA, CDR2 YSYEKL.

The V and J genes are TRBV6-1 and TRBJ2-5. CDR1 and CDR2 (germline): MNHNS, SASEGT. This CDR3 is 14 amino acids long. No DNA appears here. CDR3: CASSTSWSVETQYF.

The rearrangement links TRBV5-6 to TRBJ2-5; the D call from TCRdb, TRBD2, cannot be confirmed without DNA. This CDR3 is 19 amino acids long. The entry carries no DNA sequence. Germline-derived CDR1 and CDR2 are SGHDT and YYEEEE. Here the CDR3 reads CASSSRLAGGPQPKETQYF.

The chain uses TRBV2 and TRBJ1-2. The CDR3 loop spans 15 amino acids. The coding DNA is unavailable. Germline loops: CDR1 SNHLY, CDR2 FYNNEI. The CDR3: CASSGRGRGNYGYTF.